Following are 28 T cell receptor beta chains from one sample sequenced in a study of Graves' ophthalmopathy and Graves' hyperthyroidism. The authors amplified TCR beta CDR3 regions, and they did so from RNA transcripts for repertoire sequencing. Investigators did first-round RT-PCR with HTBI primers, then second-round multiplex PCR. Using its own MiXCR run on the multiplex PCR reads, TCRdb lists one record per CDR3 protein. Of roughly 400,000 distinct CDR3 sequences listed, approximately 20% are singletons. The source material was peripheral blood. Source of these receptors: a woman under 30 with Graves' ophthalmopathy.

The CDR3, as DNA: TGTGCCTGGTTTCAGGGAATCTATGGCTACACCTTC. Translation gives CAWFQGIYGYTF. The J gene is TRBJ1-2, the V gene TRBV30; tentatively, D is TRBD1 (5 bases). The CDR3 totals 12 residues. CDR1 and CDR2 from the germline V gene are GTSNPN and SVGIG (reference sequence). V dropped 5 bases and J dropped 4 bases, with 11 bases sitting between them.

At least ten counts were recorded for this clonotype. The rearrangement uses TRBV12-3 or TRBV12-4 and TRBJ1-1, with D tentatively TRBD1 (5 bases). The ends were cut back, 3 bases at V and 0 bases at J, with 14 bases in the middle. The CDR3 runs to 16 residues. This CDR3 reads CASSFEGPRMNTEAFF. For the CDR3, the DNA is TGTGCCAGCAGTTTTGAGGGGCCTAGGATGAACACTGAAGCTTTCTTT.

This clonotype was seen ten or more times. The rearrangement uses TRBV12-3 or TRBV12-4 and TRBJ2-7, with 8 bases lining up with TRBD1. The CDR3 is 16 amino acids. J lost 4 bases, V lost 7 bases, and 15 bases had no gene match. DNA of the CDR3: TGTGCCAGCACCCGAAGCTCACAGGGGGTACTATACGAGCAGTACTTC. Translating it yields CASTRSSQGVLYEQYF.

This clonotype has at least ten counts. The junction shows a germline mismatch at one end, possibly a read error. The rearrangement links TRBV28 to TRBJ2-5; 14 nucleotides line up with TRBD2. The length of the CDR3 is 15 residues. In germline, CDR1 is MDHEN, CDR2 SYDVKM. The CDR3 coding sequence is TGCGCCAGCAGCTTGGGACTAGCGGGAGTAGAGACCCAGTACTTC. Translating gives CASSLGLAGVETQYF.

This clonotype was seen a few times. This sequence joins TRBV28 and TRBJ2-7, with D perhaps matching TRBD1 (6 bases). The germline V gene has CDR1 MDHEN and CDR2 SYDVKM. The CDR3 covers 14 residues. Trimming removed 2 bases at V and 3 bases at J, with 11 bases between. CDR3 nucleotides: TGTGCCAGCAGTTTAGGGGACACGATCTACGAGCAGTACTTC. Amino acids: CASSLGDTIYEQYF.

This clonotype was seen repeatedly, ten times or more. The V call is TRBV28, the J call TRBJ1-1; 8 bases map to TRBD1. The junction had 7 bases not matched to a gene; V was cut back by 8 bases and J by 2 bases. The V gene's germline CDR1 is MDHEN and CDR2 SYDVKM. The CDR3 is 14 amino acids. As DNA, the CDR3 is TGTGCCAGCGATAGGGACAGGCAAAACACTGAAGCTTTCTTT. Its protein is CASDRDRQNTEAFF.

In its sample, this clonotype was seen many times. The chain employs TRBV20-1 and TRBJ1-6, with D possibly matching TRBD1 (6 bases). There are 14 residues in the CDR3. Between the trimmed V and J ends, which lost 1 base and 6 bases, there was a span of 10 bases. The V gene's germline CDR1 is DFQATT and CDR2 SNEGSKA (reference sequence). The DNA for the CDR3 is TGCAGTGCTAGAGGGGACAAGGCTAATTCACCCCTCCACTTT. This sequence encodes CSARGDKANSPLHF.

This clonotype was counted many times. The V and J genes are TRBV6-1 and TRBJ2-7, with 8 positions matching TRBD1. This CDR3 comprises 14 residues. The V and J ends lost 7 bases and 3 bases, in that order; junction bases with no gene match: 8. Germline V CDR1 and CDR2: MNHNS, SASEGT. The CDR3 DNA reads TGTGCCAGCACCCCCGGGACAGGAAACTACGAGCAGTACTTC. This sequence encodes CASTPGTGNYEQYF.

This clonotype has just a few counts. The chain carries TRBV15 and TRBJ2-5; no clear D gene. Trimming removed 0 bases from V and 5 bases from J, with 10 bases in between. Germline values: CDR1 LNHNV, CDR2 YYDKDF (reference sequence). The CDR3 runs 14 residues. The CDR3 sequence: CATSREDVRETQYF. The CDR3 DNA sequence: TGTGCCACCAGCAGAGAGGACGTCCGGGAGACCCAGTACTTC.

This clonotype was seen more than once but under ten times. The chain combines TRBV28 with TRBJ2-7; weak D call: TRBD2 (5 bases). Between the trimmed V and J ends, which lost 3 bases and 0 bases, there was a span of 15 bases. Germline V gene lookup returns CDR1 MDHEN and CDR2 SYDVKM. The CDR3 covers 16 residues. CDR3 bases: TGTGCCAGCAGTTTTGACTATACCCCGAGCTCCTACGAGCAGTACTTC. This gives the protein CASSFDYTPSSYEQYF. Based on the CDR3 plus reference TRBV28 and TRBJ2-7, the full variable domain is DVKVTQSSRYLVKRTGEKVFLECVQDMDHENMFWYRQDPGLGLRLIYFSYDVKMKEKGDIPEGYSVSREKKERFSLILESASTNQTSMYLCASSFDYTPSSYEQYFGPGTRLTVT.

This chain joins TRBV6-2 or TRBV6-3 and TRBJ1-1; D is possibly TRBD1 (5 bases). V was trimmed by 0 bases and J by 0 bases, leaving 29 bases between them. Germline-derived CDR1 and CDR2 are MNHEY and SVGEGT. This CDR3 has 22 amino acids. DNA of the CDR3: TGTGCCAGCAGTTACTCATCGAGGACGACACTTTCCGCAGAGGGGATGAACACTGAAGCTTTCTTT. Protein: CASSYSSRTTLSAEGMNTEAFF.

This clonotype was counted many times. The gene calls are TRBV6-2 or TRBV6-3 and TRBJ1-5; maybe TRBD1 (6 bases). Per the germline V gene, CDR1 is MNHEY and CDR2 is SVGEGT. The ends were cut back, 10 bases at V and 1 base at J, with 14 bases in the middle. CDR3 length: 14 residues. The CDR3 loop is CAIRPGGSNQPQHF. Here the CDR3 DNA reads TGTGCCATTCGCCCGGGGGGCAGCAATCAGCCCCAGCATTTT.

This clonotype occurred once. This chain links TRBV27 with TRBJ1-1; TRBD1 agrees at 7 bases. V was pared by 7 bases and J by 1 base, with 6 bases of the junction left unmatched. The CDR3 extends over 14 amino acids. The germline V gene has CDR1 MNHEY and CDR2 SMNVEV (reference sequence). This CDR3 reads CASTTGQSNTEAFF. CDR3 nucleotide sequence: TGTGCCAGCACCACGGGACAGTCGAACACTGAAGCTTTCTTT.

In its sample, this clonotype was seen a few times. The V call is TRBV6-1, the J call TRBJ1-2; no clear D gene. Trimming shortened V by 7 bases and J by 8 bases, and 17 bases separated the two germline ends. The V gene's germline CDR1 is MNHNS and CDR2 SASEGT. The CDR3 is 13 residues long. CDR3 amino acids: CASTMMGNSGYTF. DNA for the CDR3: TGTGCCAGCACCATGATGGGGAATTCGGGCTACACCTTC.

The V and J genes are TRBV12-3 or TRBV12-4 and TRBJ1-1; 9 bases line up with TRBD1. V lost 2 bases, J lost 5 bases, and 6 bases stayed unmatched. The CDR3 is 15 amino acids. The CDR3 nucleotides read TGTGCCAGCAGTTTAACAGGGGGCATATCGACTGAAGCTTTCTTT. This sequence encodes CASSLTGGISTEAFF.

This clonotype was seen only a few times. The chain uses TRBV20-1 and TRBJ2-7; 9 bases are shared with TRBD1. This CDR3 comprises 12 residues. Germline CDR1 reads DFQATT; CDR2 reads SNEGSKA (reference sequence). V lost 7 bases and J lost 6; bases outside the gene matches: 7. This CDR3 is CSVGQGIVEQYF. CDR3 coding DNA: TGCAGTGTGGGACAGGGAATCGTCGAGCAGTACTTC.

This clonotype appeared many times. V and J are TRBV2 and TRBJ2-5; D uncertain. CDR3 length: 13 amino acids. Germline-derived CDR1 and CDR2 are SNHLY and FYNNEI. Trimming removed 10 bases from V and 3 bases from J, with 15 bases in between. CDR3 sequence: CAILRRSEETQYF. DNA of the CDR3: TGTGCCATCCTGCGCCGCTCTGAAGAGACCCAGTACTTC.

This clonotype has at least ten counts. This chain links TRBV12-3 or TRBV12-4 with TRBJ2-5, with 7 positions matching TRBD1. V was pared by 3 bases and J by 2 bases, with 6 bases of the junction left unmatched. CDR3 length equals 15 residues. CDR3 loop: CASSFLGTEQETQYF. CDR3 nucleotides: TGTGCCAGCAGTTTTTTGGGGACAGAGCAAGAGACCCAGTACTTC.

This clonotype was recorded at least ten times. V usage is TRBV7-6 and J usage is TRBJ2-2, with D possibly matching TRBD2 (6 bases). The CDR3 consists of 14 residues. Germline CDR1 reads SGHVS; CDR2 reads FNYEAQ. Between the trimmed V and J ends, which lost 8 bases and 2 bases, there was a span of 12 bases. The CDR3 spells CASGWRENTGELFF. In DNA, the CDR3 is TGTGCCAGCGGTTGGCGGGAAAACACCGGGGAGCTGTTTTTT.

This clonotype was seen at least ten times. The chain combines TRBV6-5 with TRBJ2-7, with D perhaps TRBD2 (5 bases). Germline CDR1 reads MNHEY; CDR2 reads SVGAGI. CDR3 size: 13 residues. V lost 2 bases and J lost 3, with 8 bases in between. The CDR3 protein is CASSYTRGYEQYF. CDR3 sequence (DNA): TGTGCCAGCAGTTACACACGGGGCTACGAGCAGTACTTC.

This clonotype was counted many times. This chain connects TRBV18 to TRBJ1-3; D is uncertain. CDR1 and CDR2 from the germline V gene are KGHSH and LQKENI. CDR3 length equals 15 residues. V gave up 6 bases and J gave up 0 bases, with 12 bases separating them. In nucleotides, the CDR3 is TGTGCCAGCTCCGTCCTCCGGGACTCTGGAAACACCATATATTTT. This encodes CASSVLRDSGNTIYF.

Only a few counts were recorded for this clonotype. The V and J genes are TRBV25-1 and TRBJ1-1; D is ambiguous. The CDR3 has 13 amino acids. V lost 6 bases and J 10 bases, leaving 18 bases between the germline ends. Per germline, CDR1 MGHDK and CDR2 SYGVNS. CDR3 coding DNA: TGTGCCAGCAGCACTACTTGGGCCTCGAGAGCTTTCTTT. Its translation is CASSTTWASRAFF.

This clonotype has a count of ten or more. The gene calls are TRBV29-1 and TRBJ2-7; D gene ambiguous. Germline CDR1 is SQVTM and CDR2 is ANQGSEA. V dropped 5 bases and J dropped 1 base, with 15 bases sitting between them. The CDR3 is 14 amino acids. The CDR3: CSVIALDPSYEQYF. The CDR3 DNA sequence: TGCAGCGTTATTGCCTTGGACCCTTCCTACGAGCAGTACTTC.

This clonotype was observed at least ten times. This chain joins TRBV6-5 and TRBJ1-5; D is unresolved. V lost 6 bases to trimming and J lost 7 bases, with 16 bases between them. This CDR3 contains 14 residues. In germline, CDR1 is MNHEY, CDR2 SVGAGI. CDR3 DNA: TGTGCCAGCAGCCCTAGGATAGGGTGGCAGCCCCAGCATTTT. It specifies CASSPRIGWQPQHF.

This clonotype was detected many times. The chain links TRBV29-1 to TRBJ2-5; either TRBD1 or TRBD2 may supply D (5 bases each). Trimming took off 4 bases at V and 0 bases at J, with 12 bases between the two ends. Per germline, CDR1 SQVTM and CDR2 ANQGSEA. The CDR3 consists of 14 residues. This CDR3 reads CSVAWGKDQETQYF. Here the CDR3 DNA reads TGCAGCGTTGCCTGGGGGAAGGACCAAGAGACCCAGTACTTC. Together with reference TRBV29-1 and TRBJ2-5, the CDR3 gives the full variable domain: SAVISQKPSRDICQRGTSLTIQCQVDSQVTMMFWYRQQPGQSLTLIATANQGSEATYESGFVIDKFPISRPNLTFSTLTVSNMSPEDSSIYLCSVAWGKDQETQYFGPGTRLLVL.

At least ten counts were recorded for this clonotype. The chain has TRBV9 and TRBJ2-5; 12 nucleotides match TRBD2. The germline V gene has CDR1 SGDLS and CDR2 YYNGEE. The CDR3 runs 15 residues. With V trimmed by 3 bases and J by 2 bases, 2 bases remained unmatched. DNA for the CDR3: TGTGCCAGCAGCGCTAGCGGGAGGGGACAAGAGACCCAGTACTTC. Translation gives CASSASGRGQETQYF.

The sample holds many counts of this clonotype. V is TRBV2 and J is TRBJ1-5, with D possibly TRBD1 on 5 matching bases. The ends were cut back, 4 bases at V and 3 bases at J, with 10 bases in the middle. The length of the CDR3 is 14 residues. Looked up from germline, CDR1 is SNHLY and CDR2 is FYNNEI. This chain's CDR3 is CASSGSGPNQPQHF. The CDR3 DNA is TGTGCCAGCAGTGGCTCGGGGCCCAATCAGCCCCAGCATTTT.

This clonotype was observed a handful of times. The junction departs from the called germline gene at one end, perhaps through a read error. The chain has TRBV30 and TRBJ2-3; D is perhaps TRBD1 (6 bases). The CDR3 is made up of 12 amino acids. Germline CDR1 is GTSNPN and CDR2 is SVGIG (reference sequence). The CDR3: CTWTPGVDTQYF. The CDR3 DNA reads as TGTACCTGGACCCCAGGGGTGGATACGCAGTATTTT. Full variable domain (remainder filled in from reference TRBV30 and TRBJ2-3): SQTIHQWPATLVQPVGSPLSLECTVEGTSNPNLYWYRQAAGRGLQLLFYSVGIGQISSEVPQNLSASRPQDRQFILSSKKLLLSDSGFYLCTWTPGVDTQYFGPGTRLTVL.